The next 22 T cell receptor beta chains were all read from a single sample in a study of T cell changes during pregnancy in multiple sclerosis. The repertoire was sequenced with immunoSEQ multiplex PCR; TCRdb's copy has only in-frame clones and lacks some. The sample has over 90,000 clones, 90% seen once; the top ten hold 0.76%. Source: peripheral blood, taken in the second trimester of pregnancy. The receptors stem from a female donor in good health, enrolled as a control in a pregnancy study.

The V and J genes are TRBV25-1 and TRBJ1-2; TRBD1 matches 10 bases. The length of the CDR3 is 16 residues. Germline lookup yields CDR1 MGHDK and CDR2 SYGVNS. After removal of 1 base from V and 5 bases from J, the junction contained 7 bases not matched to a gene. As DNA, the CDR3 is TGTGCCAGCAGTGAATCGTACCGGGACAGGGGTTATGGCTACACCTTC. Protein product: CASSESYRDRGYGYTF.

This sequence joins TRBV4-2 and TRBJ2-7, with a possible D match to TRBD2 (5 bases). CDR3 length: 17 amino acids. Per the germline V gene, CDR1 is LGHNA and CDR2 is YNFKEQ. V lost 1 base and J 2 bases, leaving 18 bases between the germline ends. Written as DNA, the CDR3 is TGTGCCAGCAGCCAAGGGAGGTCGATGGGCGGAACCTACGAGCAGTACTTC. Encoded protein: CASSQGRSMGGTYEQYF.

This clone was seen just once. Here the CDR3 DNA reads TGTGCCAGCAGCAAAGGGACAGGTCCTACTAACTATGGCTACACCTTC. It specifies CASSKGTGPTNYGYTF. The chain recombines TRBV9 with TRBJ1-2; 8 bases match TRBD1. The CDR3 is 16 residues long. Germline assignment: CDR1 SGDLS and CDR2 YYNGEE. V trimming: 4 bases; J trimming: 0 bases; junction bases outside the gene matches: 8. Combining the CDR3 with reference TRBV9 and TRBJ1-2 gives the whole variable domain DSGVTQTPKHLITATGQRVTLRCSPRSGDLSVYWYQQSLDQGLQFLIQYYNGEERAKGNILERFSAQQFPDLHSELNLSSLELGDSALYFCASSKGTGPTNYGYTFGSGTRLTVV.

The chain combines TRBV6-5 with TRBJ1-1, with D perhaps TRBD1 (6 bases). The CDR3 is made up of 14 amino acids. CDR1 MNHEY and CDR2 SVGAGI come from the germline V gene. V was cut by 4 bases and J by 4 bases, with 13 bases left in between. CDR3 bases: TGTGCCAGCAGTTTCGACACAGGGAGCACTGAAGCTTTCTTT. It specifies CASSFDTGSTEAFF.

The rearrangement joins TRBV7-9 to TRBJ1-5, with 8 bases matching TRBD1. CDR1 SEHNR and CDR2 FQNEAQ come from the germline V gene (reference sequence). The CDR3 runs to 16 residues. Unmatched junction bases numbered 8, after V lost 5 bases and J lost 2 bases. The CDR3 DNA follows: TGTGCCAGCAGCACCGGAGCGGGACAGGGCAATCAGCCCCAGCATTTT. Its translation is CASSTGAGQGNQPQHF.

J is TRBJ2-3 and V is TRBV5-4, with 8 bases that match TRBD2. This CDR3 is 12 amino acids long. Germline CDR1 SGHNT, CDR2 YYREEE (reference sequence). Here the CDR3 DNA reads TGTGTAACGACGGGGGGGACAGATACGCAGTATTTT. It specifies CVTTGGTDTQYF.

The gene calls are TRBV14 and TRBJ2-1; TRBD1 agrees at 7 bases. The CDR3 consists of 13 residues. V was clipped by 4 bases and J by 7 bases; unmatched bases: 4. Germline V gives CDR1 SGHDN, CDR2 FVKESK. CDR3 in DNA: TGTGCCAGCAGCCTGAACAGGGGAAATGAGCAGTTCTTC. This encodes CASSLNRGNEQFF.

CDR3 in amino acids: CASSPPAAYEQYF. CDR3 sequence (DNA): TGTGCCAGCAGCCCTCCCGCGGCCTACGAGCAGTACTTC. The rearrangement joins TRBV28 to TRBJ2-7; D ambiguous. CDR1 is MDHEN, CDR2 SYDVKM, per germline. The CDR3 has 13 amino acids. Trimming removed 6 bases at V and 2 bases at J, with 11 bases between.

J is TRBJ1-5 and V is TRBV7-2; D call uncertain. Trimming pared 6 bases from V and 4 bases from J, leaving 13 bases between. The CDR3 totals 14 residues. Germline values: CDR1 SGHTA, CDR2 FQGNSA. The CDR3 region has the DNA TGTGCCAGCAGTAACAGAGGGTCGAATCAGCCCCAGCATTTT. It translates to CASSNRGSNQPQHF.

The rearrangement uses TRBV6-1 and TRBJ2-1; 7 bases map to TRBD1. Trimming took 8 bases from V and 9 from J; bases not matched to a gene: 4. This CDR3 contains 11 residues. Germline CDR1 reads MNHNS; CDR2 reads SASEGT. The CDR3 sequence: CASRRGLEQFF. The CDR3, as DNA: TGTGCCAGCCGTAGGGGGCTTGAGCAGTTCTTC.

This clone showed up just once. The V call is TRBV6-5, the J call TRBJ1-5; no definite D call. The CDR3 extends over 14 amino acids. Germline lookup yields CDR1 MNHEY and CDR2 SVGAGI. Trimming cost V 2 bases and J 7 bases, with 12 bases left between them. The CDR3 reads CASSYNGIGQPQHF. The DNA of the CDR3 is TGTGCCAGCAGTTACAATGGTATTGGCCAGCCCCAGCATTTT.

Here the CDR3 reads CASSFATGGPNTIYF. DNA for the CDR3: TGTGCCAGCAGTTTCGCGACAGGGGGTCCAAACACCATATATTTT. The chain carries TRBV6-5 and TRBJ1-3; 9 positions match TRBD1. This CDR3 region has 15 residues. CDR1 and CDR2 (germline): MNHEY, SVGAGI. The V gene end was trimmed by 4 bases and the J gene end by 6 bases; junction bases not matched to a gene: 7.

The chain is built from TRBV27 and TRBJ2-5, with 11 bases fitting TRBD1. CDR3 length: 15 residues. The junction had 8 bases not matched to a gene; V was cut back by 5 bases and J by 6 bases. In germline, CDR1 is MNHEY, CDR2 SMNVEV (reference sequence). Here the CDR3 reads CASSAPGQGEKTQYF. As DNA, the CDR3 is TGTGCCAGCAGTGCACCGGGACAGGGGGAAAAGACCCAGTACTTC.

The CDR3 region is CASSFGGEPQHF. The CDR3 region has the DNA TGTGCCAGCAGCTTCGGGGGGGAGCCCCAGCATTTT. J is TRBJ1-5 and V is TRBV6-5, with D possibly being TRBD1 (5 bases). This CDR3 region has 12 residues. Germline-derived CDR1 and CDR2 are MNHEY and SVGAGI. The V gene lost 6 bases and the J gene lost 8 bases, with 11 bases spanning the gap.

This clone was observed a single time. The gene calls are TRBV18 and TRBJ1-2, with D perhaps matching TRBD1 (6 bases). The germline V gene encodes CDR1 KGHSH and CDR2 LQKENI. Trimming pared 4 bases from V and 1 base from J, leaving 10 bases between. There are 14 residues in the CDR3. CDR3: CASSQGGRNYGYTF. Here the CDR3 DNA reads TGTGCCAGCTCACAAGGGGGACGTAACTATGGCTACACCTTC.

This chain uses TRBV6-6 with TRBJ1-1; 8 bases agree with TRBD1. The CDR3 is made up of 12 amino acids. Germline lookup yields CDR1 MNHNY and CDR2 SVGAGI (reference sequence). Unmatched junction bases numbered 4, after V lost 5 bases and J lost 8 bases. This chain's CDR3 is CASSGQGYEAFF. The CDR3 nucleotides read TGTGCCAGCAGTGGACAGGGTTACGAAGCTTTCTTT.

The chain links TRBV7-6 to TRBJ1-1; weak D call: TRBD1 (5 bases). V was trimmed by 2 bases and J by 0 bases, leaving 16 bases between them. The CDR3 length is 17 residues. The germline gives CDR1 SGHVS, CDR2 FNYEAQ. The CDR3 DNA sequence: TGTGCCAGCAGCTTATTCGGAACAGGATTAATGAACACTGAAGCTTTCTTT. It yields the protein CASSLFGTGLMNTEAFF.

The chain is built from TRBV15 and TRBJ1-5, with a possible D match to TRBD1 (6 bases). Germline V lookup: CDR1 LNHNV, CDR2 YYDKDF (reference sequence). Trimming pared 1 base from V and 7 bases from J, leaving 20 bases between. The CDR3 covers 17 residues. CDR3 amino acids: CATSRGFRTVHPQPQHF. CDR3 sequence (DNA): TGTGCCACCAGCAGAGGGTTTAGGACAGTTCACCCACAGCCCCAGCATTTT. The full variable domain, completed using reference TRBV15 and TRBJ1-5, is DAMVIQNPRYQVTQFGKPVTLSCSQTLNHNVMYWYQQKSSQAPKLLFHYYDKDFNNEADTPDNFQSRRPNTSFCFLDIRSPGLGDTAMYLCATSRGFRTVHPQPQHFGDGTRLSIL.

The V and J genes are TRBV9 and TRBJ2-7; no firm D call. V was trimmed by 0 bases and J by 6 bases, leaving 13 bases between them. The CDR3 is 14 amino acids. The germline V gene has CDR1 SGDLS and CDR2 YYNGEE. The CDR3 spells CASSVDPGRVEQYF. In DNA, the CDR3 is TGTGCCAGCAGCGTAGATCCGGGTAGAGTCGAGCAGTACTTC.

This chain connects TRBV19 to TRBJ2-2, with 9 bases aligning to TRBD1. The CDR3 extends over 15 amino acids. Trimming removed 6 bases from V and 3 bases from J; junction bases left unmatched: 5. The germline V gene encodes CDR1 LNHDA and CDR2 SQIVND (reference sequence). CDR3 protein: CASRMDRGDTGELFF. CDR3 coding DNA: TGTGCCAGTAGGATGGACAGGGGCGACACCGGGGAGCTGTTTTTT.

The chain joins TRBV7-8 to TRBJ1-2; D perhaps matches TRBD1 (6 bases). V was cut by 2 bases and J by 8 bases, with 15 bases left in between. The CDR3 contains 14 residues. Germline CDR1 SGHVS, CDR2 FQNEAQ. The CDR3 loop is CASSLTGKVEGYTF. The CDR3 bases are TGTGCCAGCAGCTTAACAGGGAAGGTGGAAGGCTACACCTTC.

V is TRBV5-1 and J is TRBJ2-7, with 7 bases aligning to TRBD2. Germline V CDR1 and CDR2: SGHRS, YFSETQ. This CDR3 comprises 17 residues. Trimming removed 2 bases from V and 1 base from J; junction bases left unmatched: 12. As DNA, the CDR3 is TGCGCCAGCAGCTTATCGGGGGGATCCCGTTATTCCTACGAGCAGTACTTC. This gives the protein CASSLSGGSRYSYEQYF.